Each of the 8 T cell receptor beta chains below was sequenced from the same sample in a study of beta chain features in type 1 diabetes. Study findings and constraints: Shortening of TCRB CDR3s, moderate but significant, appeared in all four CD4+ subsets of Type 1 diabetes patients.

What was sequenced were expressed TCRB transcripts, since all of the isolated RNA had been reverse transcribed. Some clones are missing from TCRdb's copy, which holds only in-frame ones; the method was immunoSEQ multiplex PCR. Here the sample spans hundreds of thousands of clones, 13% being singletons. These TCRs' antigens remain unknown. Sequences were obtained from naive CD4+ T cells from blood. Receptors were obtained from a man between 18 and 35 years old with type 1 diabetes.

V gene TRBV2 combines with J gene TRBJ1-6; TRBD1 might be the D (6 bases). Germline-derived CDR1 and CDR2 are SNHLY and FYNNEI. The ends were cut back, 6 bases at V and 3 bases at J, with 12 bases in the middle. This CDR3 contains 15 residues. CDR3 nucleotides: TGTGCCAGCAGAGAGGAGGGACACTATAATTCACCCCTCCACTTT. Its protein product is CASREEGHYNSPLHF.

The chain has TRBV6-5 and TRBJ1-5, with D tentatively TRBD1 (6 bases). The germline gives CDR1 MNHEY, CDR2 SVGAGI. The CDR3 sequence is 15 residues long. V was clipped by 6 bases and J by 3 bases, with 15 bases between them. The CDR3 reads CASRDYRTDNQPQHF. CDR3 sequence (DNA): TGTGCCAGCAGGGATTACAGGACAGACAATCAGCCCCAGCATTTT.

Only a few counts were recorded for this clone. This sequence joins TRBV29-1 and TRBJ2-2, with D perhaps TRBD1 (5 bases). Germline CDR1 is SQVTM and CDR2 is ANQGSEA. The ends were cut back, 7 bases at V and 6 bases at J, with 9 bases in the middle. This CDR3 has 11 residues. The CDR3 DNA sequence: TGCAGCGCCAGGGAACCCGGGGAGCTGTTTTTT. Amino acid sequence: CSAREPGELFF.

The chain couples TRBV19 to TRBJ2-4; D not certain. CDR1 and CDR2 (germline): LNHDA, SQIVND (reference sequence). The germline V and J ends were trimmed by 6 bases and 7 bases, with 10 bases remaining between them. The CDR3 totals 12 residues. This chain's CDR3 is CASSAEGNIQYF. CDR3 coding DNA: TGTGCCAGTAGCGCGGAAGGGAACATTCAGTACTTC. The variable domain in full, completed from reference TRBV19 and TRBJ2-4, reads DGGITQSPKYLFRKEGQNVTLSCEQNLNHDAMYWYRQDPGQGLRLIYYSQIVNDFQKGDIAEGYSVSREKKESFPLTVTSAQKNPTAFYLCASSAEGNIQYFGAGTRLSVL.

The chain links TRBV6-6 to TRBJ1-3; possibly TRBD1 for D (6 bases). The CDR3 is made up of 14 amino acids. Germline-derived CDR1 and CDR2 are MNHNY and SVGAGI (reference sequence). Trimming pared 8 bases from V and 2 bases from J, leaving 13 bases between. The CDR3 DNA is TGTGCCAGCGCCGAACAGGGCACTGGAAACACCATATATTTT. Its translation: CASAEQGTGNTIYF.

This clone was seen a few times. This chain connects TRBV5-6 to TRBJ2-3; a possible D gene is TRBD1 (5 bases). Looked up from germline, CDR1 is SGHDT and CDR2 is YYEEEE. The CDR3 covers 13 residues. The V and J ends lost 4 bases and 3 bases respectively, with 9 bases between them. The CDR3 coding sequence is TGTGCCAGCAGCCTGGACACGACAGATACGCAGTATTTT. The encoded protein is CASSLDTTDTQYF.

The rearrangement links TRBV6-4 to TRBJ2-2; no reliable D call. V dropped 5 bases and J dropped 2 bases, with 6 bases sitting between them. Germline CDR1 and CDR2: MRHNA and SNTAGT. The CDR3 is 13 residues long. The CDR3 spells CASSPHNTGELFF. The CDR3 nucleotides read TGTGCCAGCAGTCCCCATAACACCGGGGAGCTGTTTTTT.

The chain has TRBV2 and TRBJ2-7, with D perhaps being TRBD1 or TRBD2 (5 bases each). The CDR3 covers 12 residues. CDR1 is SNHLY and CDR2 is FYNNEI in the germline V gene. V was trimmed by 8 bases and J by 2 bases, leaving 10 bases between them. CDR3 sequence reads: CASGGDPYEQYF. CDR3 DNA: TGTGCCAGCGGGGGAGATCCCTACGAGCAGTACTTC.